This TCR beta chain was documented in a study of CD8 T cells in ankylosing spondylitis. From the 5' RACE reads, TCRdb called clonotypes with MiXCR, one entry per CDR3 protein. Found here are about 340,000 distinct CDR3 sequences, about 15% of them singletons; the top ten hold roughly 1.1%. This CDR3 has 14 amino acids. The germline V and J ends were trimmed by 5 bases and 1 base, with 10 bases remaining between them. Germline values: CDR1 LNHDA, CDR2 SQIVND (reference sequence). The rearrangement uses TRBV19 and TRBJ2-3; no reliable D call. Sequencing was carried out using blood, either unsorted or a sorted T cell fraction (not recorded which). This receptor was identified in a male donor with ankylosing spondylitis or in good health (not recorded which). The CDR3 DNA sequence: TGTGCCAGTAGTCGTACTGGTGGCACAGATACGCAGTATTTT. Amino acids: CASSRTGGTDTQYF.